This TCR beta chain was recovered during a study of cytomegalovirus exposure and HLA in healthy donors. PCR employed 60 Vbeta and 13 Jbeta primers. The table came from immunoSEQ multiplex PCR; TCRdb's copy has only in-frame clones and leaves some out. The table lists 90,000 to 120,000 clones, around three quarters of them singletons. The source of this sequence is a male donor in good health and CMV-seronegative. Specimen: PBMCs.

The CDR3 coding sequence is TGTGCCGGGATGTCAGGCACCTACGCATACGAGCAGTACTTC. It codes for CAGMSGTYAYEQYF. The V and J genes are TRBV30 and TRBJ2-7; D gene ambiguous. The CDR3 contains 14 residues. V was pared by 8 bases and J by 4 bases, with 21 bases between. The germline CDR1 and CDR2 sequences are GTSNPN and SVGIG (reference sequence).